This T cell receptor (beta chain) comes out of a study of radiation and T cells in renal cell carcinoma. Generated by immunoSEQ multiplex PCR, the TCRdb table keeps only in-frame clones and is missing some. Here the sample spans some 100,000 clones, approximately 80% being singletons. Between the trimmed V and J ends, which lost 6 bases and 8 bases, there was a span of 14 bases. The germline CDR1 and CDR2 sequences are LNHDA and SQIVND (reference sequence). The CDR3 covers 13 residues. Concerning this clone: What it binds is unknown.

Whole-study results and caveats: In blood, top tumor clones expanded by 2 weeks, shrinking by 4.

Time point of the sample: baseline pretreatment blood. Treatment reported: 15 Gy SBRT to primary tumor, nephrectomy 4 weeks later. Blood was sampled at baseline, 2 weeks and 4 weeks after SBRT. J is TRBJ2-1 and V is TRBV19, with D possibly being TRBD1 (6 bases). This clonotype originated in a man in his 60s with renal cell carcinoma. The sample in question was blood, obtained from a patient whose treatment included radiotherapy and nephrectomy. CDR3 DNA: TGTGCCAGTAGATTACAGGGATCGGATGAGCAGTTCTTC. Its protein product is CASRLQGSDEQFF.